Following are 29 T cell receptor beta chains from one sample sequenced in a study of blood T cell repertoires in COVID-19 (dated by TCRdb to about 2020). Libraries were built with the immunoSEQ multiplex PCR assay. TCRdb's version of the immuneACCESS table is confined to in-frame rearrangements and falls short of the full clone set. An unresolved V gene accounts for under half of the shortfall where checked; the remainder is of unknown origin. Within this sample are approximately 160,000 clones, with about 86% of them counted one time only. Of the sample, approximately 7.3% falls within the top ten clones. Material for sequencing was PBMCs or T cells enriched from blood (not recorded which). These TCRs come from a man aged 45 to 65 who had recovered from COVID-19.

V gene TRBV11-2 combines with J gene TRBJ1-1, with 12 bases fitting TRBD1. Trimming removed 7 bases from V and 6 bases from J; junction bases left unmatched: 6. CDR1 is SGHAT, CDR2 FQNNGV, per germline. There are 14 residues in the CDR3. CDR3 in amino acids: CASKGQGASAEAFF. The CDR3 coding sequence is TGTGCCAGCAAGGGACAGGGGGCATCCGCTGAAGCTTTCTTT.

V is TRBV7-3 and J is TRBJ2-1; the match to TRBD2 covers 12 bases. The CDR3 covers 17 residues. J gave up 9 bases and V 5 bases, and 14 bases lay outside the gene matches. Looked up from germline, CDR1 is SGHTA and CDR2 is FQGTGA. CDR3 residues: CASSPALSSGGVGEQFF. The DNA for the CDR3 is TGTGCCAGCAGCCCCGCTCTCTCTAGCGGGGGGGTTGGTGAGCAGTTCTTC.

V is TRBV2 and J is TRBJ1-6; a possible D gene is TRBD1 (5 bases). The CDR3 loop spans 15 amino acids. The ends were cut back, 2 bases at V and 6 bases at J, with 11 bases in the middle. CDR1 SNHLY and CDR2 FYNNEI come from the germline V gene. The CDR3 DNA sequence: TGTGCCAGCAGTGAATTGGGGCCTAGTAATTCACCCCTCCACTTT. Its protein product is CASSELGPSNSPLHF.

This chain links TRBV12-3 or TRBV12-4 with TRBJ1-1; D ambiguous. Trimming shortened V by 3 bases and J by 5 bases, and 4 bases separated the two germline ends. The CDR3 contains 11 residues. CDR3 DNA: TGTGCCAGCAGTTTCAGGACTGAAGCTTTCTTT. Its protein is CASSFRTEAFF.

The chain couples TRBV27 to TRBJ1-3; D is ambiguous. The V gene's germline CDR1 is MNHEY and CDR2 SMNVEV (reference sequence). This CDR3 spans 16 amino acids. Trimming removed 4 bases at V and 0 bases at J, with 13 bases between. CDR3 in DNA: TGTGCCAGCAGTTCGGTCTCGGGGATCTCTGGAAACACCATATATTTT. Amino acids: CASSSVSGISGNTIYF.

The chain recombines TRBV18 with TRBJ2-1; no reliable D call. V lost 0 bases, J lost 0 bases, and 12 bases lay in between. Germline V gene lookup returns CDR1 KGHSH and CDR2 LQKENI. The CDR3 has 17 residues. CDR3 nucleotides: TGTGCCAGCTCACCACCCACACCAGTTTCCTCCTACAATGAGCAGTTCTTC. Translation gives CASSPPTPVSSYNEQFF. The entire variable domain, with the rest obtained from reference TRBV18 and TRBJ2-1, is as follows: NAGVMQNPRHLVRRRGQEARLRCSPMKGHSHVYWYRQLPEEGLKFMVYLQKENIIDESGMPKERFSAEFPKEGPSILRIQQVVRGDSAAYFCASSPPTPVSSYNEQFFGPGTRLTVL.

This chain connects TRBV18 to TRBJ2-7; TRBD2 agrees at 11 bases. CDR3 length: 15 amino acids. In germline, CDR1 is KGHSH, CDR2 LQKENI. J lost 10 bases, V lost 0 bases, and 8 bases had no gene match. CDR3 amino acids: CASSPPSGGATTQYF. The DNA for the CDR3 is TGTGCCAGCTCACCACCTAGCGGGGGGGCGACGACACAGTACTTC.

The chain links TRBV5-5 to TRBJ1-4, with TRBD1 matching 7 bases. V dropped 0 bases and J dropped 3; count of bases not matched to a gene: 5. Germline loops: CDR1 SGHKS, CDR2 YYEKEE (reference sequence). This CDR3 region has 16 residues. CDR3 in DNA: TGTGCCAGCAGCTTGGTGGCAGGGGGAGCTAATGAAAAACTGTTTTTT. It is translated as CASSLVAGGANEKLFF.

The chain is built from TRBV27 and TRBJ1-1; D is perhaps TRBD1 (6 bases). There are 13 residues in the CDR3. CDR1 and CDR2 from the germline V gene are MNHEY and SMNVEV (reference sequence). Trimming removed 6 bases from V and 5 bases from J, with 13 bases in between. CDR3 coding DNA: TGTGCCAGCAGCCCGGGACACCGAACTGAAGCTTTCTTT. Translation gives CASSPGHRTEAFF.

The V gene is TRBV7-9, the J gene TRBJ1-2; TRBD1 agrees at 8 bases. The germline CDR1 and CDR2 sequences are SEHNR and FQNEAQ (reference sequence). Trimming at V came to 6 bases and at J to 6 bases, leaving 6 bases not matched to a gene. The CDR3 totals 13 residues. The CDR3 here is CASSKTGDNGYTF. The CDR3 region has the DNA TGTGCCAGCAGTAAGACAGGGGATAATGGCTACACCTTC.

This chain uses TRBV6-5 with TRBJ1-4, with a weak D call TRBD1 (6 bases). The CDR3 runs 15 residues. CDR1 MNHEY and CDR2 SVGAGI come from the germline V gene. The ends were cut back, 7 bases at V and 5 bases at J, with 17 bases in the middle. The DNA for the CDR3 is TGTGCCAGCAAGGGTTCAGGGGTAGGAAATGAAAAACTGTTTTTT. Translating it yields CASKGSGVGNEKLFF.

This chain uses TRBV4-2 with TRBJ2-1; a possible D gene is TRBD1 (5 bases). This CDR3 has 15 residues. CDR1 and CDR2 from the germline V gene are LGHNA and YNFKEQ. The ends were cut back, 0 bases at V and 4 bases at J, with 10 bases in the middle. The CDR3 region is CASSQDYRRYNEQFF. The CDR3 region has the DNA TGTGCCAGCAGCCAAGATTACAGGAGATACAATGAGCAGTTCTTC.

Here the CDR3 DNA reads TGTGCCAGCAGACGGACTAGTGCGACCCAGTACTTC. Protein product: CASRRTSATQYF. J is TRBJ2-5 and V is TRBV2, with 7 bases that match TRBD2. The V and J ends lost 6 bases and 7 bases, in that order; junction bases with no gene match: 5. Germline V CDR1 and CDR2: SNHLY, FYNNEI. CDR3 length equals 12 residues.

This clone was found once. CDR3 sequence reads: CAWSENKYGELFF. The CDR3 DNA follows: TGTGCCTGGAGTGAAAATAAATACGGGGAGCTGTTTTTT. The chain joins TRBV30 to TRBJ2-2, with no clear D. Trimming took off 1 base at V and 7 bases at J, with 10 bases between the two ends. In germline, CDR1 is GTSNPN, CDR2 SVGIG (reference sequence). This CDR3 spans 13 amino acids.

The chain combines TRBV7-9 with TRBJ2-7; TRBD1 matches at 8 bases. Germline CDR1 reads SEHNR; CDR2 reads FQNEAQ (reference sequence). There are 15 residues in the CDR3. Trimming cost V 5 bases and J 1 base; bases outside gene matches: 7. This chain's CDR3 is CASSVGTGGSYEQYF. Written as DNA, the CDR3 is TGTGCCAGCAGCGTGGGGACAGGAGGATCCTACGAGCAGTACTTC.

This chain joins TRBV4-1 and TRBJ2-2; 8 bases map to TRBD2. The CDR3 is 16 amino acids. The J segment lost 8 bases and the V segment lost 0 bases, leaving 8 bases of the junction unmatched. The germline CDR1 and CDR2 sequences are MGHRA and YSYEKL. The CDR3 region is CASSQDPGTSLGELFF. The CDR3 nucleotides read TGCGCCAGCAGCCAAGATCCTGGGACTAGTTTGGGGGAGCTGTTTTTT.

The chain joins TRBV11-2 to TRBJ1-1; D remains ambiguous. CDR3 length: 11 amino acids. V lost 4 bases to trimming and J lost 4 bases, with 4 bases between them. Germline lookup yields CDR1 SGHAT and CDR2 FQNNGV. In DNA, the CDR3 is TGTGCCAGCAGCTGGAGCACTGAAGCTTTCTTT. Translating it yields CASSWSTEAFF.

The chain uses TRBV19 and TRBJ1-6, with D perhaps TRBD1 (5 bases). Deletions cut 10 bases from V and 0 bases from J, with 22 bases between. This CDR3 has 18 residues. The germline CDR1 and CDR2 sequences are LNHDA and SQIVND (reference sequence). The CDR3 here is CATSPQGRRSSYNSPLHF. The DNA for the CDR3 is TGTGCCACCAGTCCCCAGGGCAGGCGAAGCTCCTATAATTCACCCCTCCACTTT.

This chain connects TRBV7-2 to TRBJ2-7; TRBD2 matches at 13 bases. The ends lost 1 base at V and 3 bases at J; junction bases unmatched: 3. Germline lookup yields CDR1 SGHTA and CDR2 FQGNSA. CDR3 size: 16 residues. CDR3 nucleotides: TGTGCCAGCAGCTTAGGACTAGCGGGGGGCTACTACGAGCAGTACTTC. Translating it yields CASSLGLAGGYYEQYF. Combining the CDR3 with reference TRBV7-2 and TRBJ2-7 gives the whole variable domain GAGVSQSPSNKVTEKGKDVELRCDPISGHTALYWYRQSLGQGLEFLIYFQGNSAPDKSGLPSDRFSAERTGGSVSTLTIQRTQQEDSAVYLCASSLGLAGGYYEQYFGPGTRLTVT.

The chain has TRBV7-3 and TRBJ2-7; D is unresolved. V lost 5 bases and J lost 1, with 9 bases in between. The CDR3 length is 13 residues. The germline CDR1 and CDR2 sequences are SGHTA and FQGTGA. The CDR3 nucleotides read TGTGCCAGCAGCCTCGACGGGTCCTACGAGCAGTACTTC. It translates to CASSLDGSYEQYF.

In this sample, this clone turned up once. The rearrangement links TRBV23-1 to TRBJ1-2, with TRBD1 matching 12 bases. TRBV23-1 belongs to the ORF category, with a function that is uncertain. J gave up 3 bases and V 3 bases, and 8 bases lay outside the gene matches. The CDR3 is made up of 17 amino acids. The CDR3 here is CASSQGQGALYYYGYTF. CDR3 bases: TGCGCCAGCAGTCAGGGACAGGGGGCCCTTTACTACTATGGCTACACCTTC.

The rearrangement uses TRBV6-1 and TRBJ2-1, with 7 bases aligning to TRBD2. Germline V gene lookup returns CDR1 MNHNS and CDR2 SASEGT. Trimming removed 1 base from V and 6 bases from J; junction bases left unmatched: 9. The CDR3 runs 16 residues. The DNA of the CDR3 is TGTGCCAGCAGTGAAGGTGGAGGACTAGTGTTCAATGAGCAGTTCTTC. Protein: CASSEGGGLVFNEQFF.

CDR3 in DNA: TGCAGCGTCCGCCGGGAGACGAATTCACCCCTCCACTTT. Its protein is CSVRRETNSPLHF. The rearrangement joins TRBV29-1 to TRBJ1-6; D call uncertain. CDR1 SQVTM and CDR2 ANQGSEA come from the germline V gene. The CDR3 has 13 amino acids. V was shortened by 6 bases and J by 7 bases, with 13 bases between the two germline ends.

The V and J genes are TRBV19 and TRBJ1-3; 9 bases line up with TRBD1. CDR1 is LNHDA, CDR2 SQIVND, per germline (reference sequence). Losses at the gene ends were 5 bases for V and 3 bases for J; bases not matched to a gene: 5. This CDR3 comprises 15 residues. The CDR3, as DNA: TGTGCCAGTAGTCGGACGGGACAGGGTGGAAACACCATATATTTT. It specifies CASSRTGQGGNTIYF.

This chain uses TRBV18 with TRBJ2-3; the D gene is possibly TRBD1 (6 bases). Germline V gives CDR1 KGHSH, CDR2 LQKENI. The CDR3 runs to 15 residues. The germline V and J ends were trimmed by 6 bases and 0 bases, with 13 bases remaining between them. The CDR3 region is CASSSRTESTDTQYF. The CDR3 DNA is TGTGCCAGCTCGTCCCGGACAGAAAGCACAGATACGCAGTATTTT.

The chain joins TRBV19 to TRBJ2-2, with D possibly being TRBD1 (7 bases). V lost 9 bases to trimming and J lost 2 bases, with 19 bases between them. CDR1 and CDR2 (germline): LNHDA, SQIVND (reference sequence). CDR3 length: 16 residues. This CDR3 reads CASANQGGVNTGELFF. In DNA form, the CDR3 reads TGTGCCAGCGCCAACCAGGGGGGTGTAAACACCGGGGAGCTGTTTTTT. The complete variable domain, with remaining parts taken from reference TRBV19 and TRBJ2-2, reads DGGITQSPKYLFRKEGQNVTLSCEQNLNHDAMYWYRQDPGQGLRLIYYSQIVNDFQKGDIAEGYSVSREKKESFPLTVTSAQKNPTAFYLCASANQGGVNTGELFFGEGSRLTVL.

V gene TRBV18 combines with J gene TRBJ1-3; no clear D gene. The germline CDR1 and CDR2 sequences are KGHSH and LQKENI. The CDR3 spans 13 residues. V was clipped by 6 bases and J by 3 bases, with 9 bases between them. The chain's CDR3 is CASSLDIGNTIYF. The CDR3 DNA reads TGTGCCAGCTCTCTCGACATTGGAAACACCATATATTTT.

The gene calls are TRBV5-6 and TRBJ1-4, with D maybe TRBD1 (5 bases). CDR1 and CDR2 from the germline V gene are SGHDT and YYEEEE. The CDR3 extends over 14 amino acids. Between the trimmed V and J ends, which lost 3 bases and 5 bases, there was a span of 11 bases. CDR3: CASSSGSRNEKLFF. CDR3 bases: TGTGCCAGCAGCTCAGGGTCTCGCAATGAAAAACTGTTTTTT.

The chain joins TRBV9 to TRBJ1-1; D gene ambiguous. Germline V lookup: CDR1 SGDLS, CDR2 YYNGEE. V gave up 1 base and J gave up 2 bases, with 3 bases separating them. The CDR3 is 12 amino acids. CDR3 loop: CASSVLNTEAFF. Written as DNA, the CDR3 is TGTGCCAGCAGCGTACTAAACACTGAAGCTTTCTTT.